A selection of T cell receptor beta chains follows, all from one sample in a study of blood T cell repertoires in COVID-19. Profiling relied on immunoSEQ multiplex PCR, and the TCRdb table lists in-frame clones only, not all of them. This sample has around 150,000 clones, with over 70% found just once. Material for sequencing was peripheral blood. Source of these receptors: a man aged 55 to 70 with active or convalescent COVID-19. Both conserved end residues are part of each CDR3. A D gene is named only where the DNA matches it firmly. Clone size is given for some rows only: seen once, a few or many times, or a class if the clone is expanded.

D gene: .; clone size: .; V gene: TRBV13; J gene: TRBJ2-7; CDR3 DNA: TGTGCCAGCAGCTCGACTATCGGTGGGTCCTACGAGCAGTACTTC; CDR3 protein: CASSSTIGGSYEQYF
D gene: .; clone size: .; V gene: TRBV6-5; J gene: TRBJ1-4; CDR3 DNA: TGTGCCGCTGGGGCTCCAGGTGAAAAACTGTTTTTT; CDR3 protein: CAAGAPGEKLFF
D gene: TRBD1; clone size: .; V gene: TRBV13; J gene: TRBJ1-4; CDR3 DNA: TGTGCCAGCAGTAGCCGGGACAGGGCTGAAAAACTGTTTTTT; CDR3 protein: CASSSRDRAEKLFF
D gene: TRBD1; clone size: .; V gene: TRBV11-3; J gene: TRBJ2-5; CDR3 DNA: TGTGCCAGCAGCAAAACAGGGGAACAGACCCAGTACTTC; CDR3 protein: CASSKTGEQTQYF
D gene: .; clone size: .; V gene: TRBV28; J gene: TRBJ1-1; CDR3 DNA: TGTGCCAGCAGTATGCCGGGACAGAACACTGAAGCTTTCTTT; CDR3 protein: CASSMPGQNTEAFF
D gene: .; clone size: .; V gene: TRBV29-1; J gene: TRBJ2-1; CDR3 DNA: TGCAGCGTTGGGGCTGCGGGCCTCAGGGGCAATGAGCAGTTCTTC; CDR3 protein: CSVGAAGLRGNEQFF
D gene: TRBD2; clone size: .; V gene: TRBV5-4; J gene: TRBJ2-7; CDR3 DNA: TGTGCCAGCAGCTTGGTAGCGGCGGGGGACGAGCAGTACTTC; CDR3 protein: CASSLVAAGDEQYF
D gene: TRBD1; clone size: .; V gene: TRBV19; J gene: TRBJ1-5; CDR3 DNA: TGTGCCAGTAGTACCTCCGGACAGGGAAGCGGTCAGCCCCAGCATTTT; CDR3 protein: CASSTSGQGSGQPQHF
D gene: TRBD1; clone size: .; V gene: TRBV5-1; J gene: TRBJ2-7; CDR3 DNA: TGCGCCAGCACCATAATCCCGGGACAGGGGCACGACGAGCAGTACTTC; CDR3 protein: CASTIIPGQGHDEQYF
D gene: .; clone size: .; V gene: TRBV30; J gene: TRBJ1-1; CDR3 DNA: TGTGCCTGGAGTTCACAGGGAGTAGGGACTGAAGCTTTCTTT; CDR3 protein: CAWSSQGVGTEAFF
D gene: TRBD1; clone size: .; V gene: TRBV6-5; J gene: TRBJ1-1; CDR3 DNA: TGTGCCAGCAGTCCCCACAGGGGGGGAACTGAAGCTTTCTTT; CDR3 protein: CASSPHRGGTEAFF
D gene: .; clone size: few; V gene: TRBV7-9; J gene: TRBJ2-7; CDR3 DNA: TGTGCCAGCAGCTCTCCCCGGGAGCAGTACTTC; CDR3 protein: CASSSPREQYF
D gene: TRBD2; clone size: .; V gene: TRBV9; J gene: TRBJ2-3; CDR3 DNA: TGTGCCAGCACAAGGACTAGCGGGAGGACAGATACGCAGTATTTT; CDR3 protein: CASTRTSGRTDTQYF
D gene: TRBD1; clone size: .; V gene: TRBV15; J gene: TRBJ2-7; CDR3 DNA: TGTGCCACCAGCAGACAAACCGACAGGGGCGGCGAGCAGTACTTC; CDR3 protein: CATSRQTDRGGEQYF
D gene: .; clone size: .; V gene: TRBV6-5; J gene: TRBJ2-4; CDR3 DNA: TGTGCCAGCAGAGGGACACCCTCTAATGACTACATTCAGTACTTC; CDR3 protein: CASRGTPSNDYIQYF
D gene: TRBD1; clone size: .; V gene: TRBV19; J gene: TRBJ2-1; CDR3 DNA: TGTGCCAGTAGTTCGGGACAGGTAACGCAGTTCTTC; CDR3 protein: CASSSGQVTQFF
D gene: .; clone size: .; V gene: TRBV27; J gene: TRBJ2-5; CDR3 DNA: TGTGCCAGCAGCCAGTGGGGGGAAGAGACCCAGTACTTC; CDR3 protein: CASSQWGEETQYF